This T cell receptor beta chain was identified during a study of blood T cell repertoires in COVID-19. The overall study: The samples span acute and convalescent COVID-19 from the United States, Italy and Spain. Nucleic acid was either cDNA or gDNA, and it came from T cells, B-cell-depleted T cells, or PBMCs.

TCRdb's copy holds only in-frame clones and misses some; the assay was immunoSEQ multiplex PCR. The sample holds some 130,000 clones, less than 90% seen once. The V end lost 8 bases, the J end lost 0 bases, and 11 bases lay between the germline ends. Germline assignment: CDR1 MNHNY and CDR2 SVGAGI (reference sequence). CDR3 size: 14 residues. The receptor comes from a man aged 55 to 70 with acute or convalescent COVID-19. Sequenced input: peripheral blood. V and J are TRBV6-6 and TRBJ2-4, with D tentatively TRBD2 (5 bases). The DNA of the CDR3 is TGTGCCAGCGCCGGGAAACTAGCCAAAAACATTCAGTACTTC. This translates into CASAGKLAKNIQYF.